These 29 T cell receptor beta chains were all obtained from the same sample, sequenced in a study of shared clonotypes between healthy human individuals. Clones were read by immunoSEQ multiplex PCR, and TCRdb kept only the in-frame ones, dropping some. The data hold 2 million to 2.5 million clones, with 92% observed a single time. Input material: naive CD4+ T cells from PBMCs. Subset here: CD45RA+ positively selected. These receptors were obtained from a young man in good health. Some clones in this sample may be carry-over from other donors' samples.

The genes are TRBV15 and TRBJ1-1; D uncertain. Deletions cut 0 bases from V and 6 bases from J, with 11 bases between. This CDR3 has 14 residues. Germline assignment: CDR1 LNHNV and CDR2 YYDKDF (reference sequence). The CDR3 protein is CATSRELGYAEAFF. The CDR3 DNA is TGTGCCACCAGCAGAGAATTGGGATACGCTGAAGCTTTCTTT.

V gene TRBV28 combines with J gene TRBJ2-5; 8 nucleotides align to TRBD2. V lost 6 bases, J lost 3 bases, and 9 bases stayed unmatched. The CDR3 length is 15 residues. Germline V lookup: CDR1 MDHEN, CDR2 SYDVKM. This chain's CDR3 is CASSKRGGREETQYF. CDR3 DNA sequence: TGTGCCAGCAGCAAACGGGGGGGTAGGGAAGAGACCCAGTACTTC.

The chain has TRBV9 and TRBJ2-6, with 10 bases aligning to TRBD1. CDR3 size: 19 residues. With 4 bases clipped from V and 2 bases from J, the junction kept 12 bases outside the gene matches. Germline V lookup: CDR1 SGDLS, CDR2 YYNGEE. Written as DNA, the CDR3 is TGTGCCAGCAGCATTGCCCGGGACAGGGGACTTACTGGGGCCAACGTCCTGACTTTC. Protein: CASSIARDRGLTGANVLTF.

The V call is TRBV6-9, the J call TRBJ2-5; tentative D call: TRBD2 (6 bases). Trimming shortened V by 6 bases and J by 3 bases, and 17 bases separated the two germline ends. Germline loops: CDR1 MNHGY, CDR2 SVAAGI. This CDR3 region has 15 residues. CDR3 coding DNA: TGTGCCAGCAGGGAAAGGACTATCGGGAAAGAGACCCAGTACTTC. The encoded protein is CASRERTIGKETQYF.

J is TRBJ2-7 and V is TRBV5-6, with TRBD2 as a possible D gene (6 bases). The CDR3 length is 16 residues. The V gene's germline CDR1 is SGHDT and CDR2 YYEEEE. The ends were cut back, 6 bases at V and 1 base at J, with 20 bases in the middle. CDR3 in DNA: TGTGCCAGCACCATCGGTCCGGGAGAAACTTCCTACGAGCAGTACTTC. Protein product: CASTIGPGETSYEQYF.

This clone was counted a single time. CDR3 sequence: CASSPTPDRAVYGYTF. CDR3 nucleotide sequence: TGTGCCAGCAGTCCGACTCCGGACAGGGCCGTCTATGGCTACACCTTC. The chain has TRBV28 and TRBJ1-2, with 8 bases identical to TRBD1. The CDR3 totals 16 residues. Looked up from germline, CDR1 is MDHEN and CDR2 is SYDVKM. The V segment lost 5 bases and the J segment 4 bases; nucleotides outside the gene matches: 12.

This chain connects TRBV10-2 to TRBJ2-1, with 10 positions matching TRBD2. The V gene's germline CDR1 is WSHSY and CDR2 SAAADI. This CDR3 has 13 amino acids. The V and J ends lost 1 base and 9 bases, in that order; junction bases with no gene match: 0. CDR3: CASSEWTSGEQFF. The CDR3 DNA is TGCGCCAGCAGTGAGTGGACTAGCGGTGAGCAGTTCTTC.

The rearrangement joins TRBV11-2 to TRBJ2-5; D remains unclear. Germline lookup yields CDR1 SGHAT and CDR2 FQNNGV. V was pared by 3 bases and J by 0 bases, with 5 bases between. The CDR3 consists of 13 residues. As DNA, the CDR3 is TGTGCCAGCAGCTTTGGCAACCAAGAGACCCAGTACTTC. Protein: CASSFGNQETQYF.

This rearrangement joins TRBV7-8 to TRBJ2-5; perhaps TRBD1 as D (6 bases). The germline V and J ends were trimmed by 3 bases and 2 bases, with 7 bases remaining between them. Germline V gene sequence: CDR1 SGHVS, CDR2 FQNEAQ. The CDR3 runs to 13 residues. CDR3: CASSFGTQETQYF. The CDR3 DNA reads TGTGCCAGCAGCTTCGGGACACAAGAGACCCAGTACTTC.

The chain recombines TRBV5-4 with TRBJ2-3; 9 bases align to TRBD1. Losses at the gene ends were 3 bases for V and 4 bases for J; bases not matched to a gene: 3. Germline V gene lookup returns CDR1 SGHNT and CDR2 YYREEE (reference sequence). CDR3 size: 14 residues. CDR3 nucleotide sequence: TGTGCCAGCAGCTGGACAGGGGTCGCAGATACGCAGTATTTT. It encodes CASSWTGVADTQYF.

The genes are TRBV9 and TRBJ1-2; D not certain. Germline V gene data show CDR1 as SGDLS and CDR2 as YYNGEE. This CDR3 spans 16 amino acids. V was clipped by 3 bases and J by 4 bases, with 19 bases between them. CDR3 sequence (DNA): TGTGCCAGCAGCGAGGCCCCGAATGTCCGGTTCTATGGCTACACCTTC. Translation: CASSEAPNVRFYGYTF.

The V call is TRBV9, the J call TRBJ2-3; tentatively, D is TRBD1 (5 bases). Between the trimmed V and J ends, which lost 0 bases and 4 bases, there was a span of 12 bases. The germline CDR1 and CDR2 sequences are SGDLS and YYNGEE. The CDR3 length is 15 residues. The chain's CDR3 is CASSVGPEGADTQYF. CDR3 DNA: TGTGCCAGCAGCGTAGGTCCGGAAGGGGCAGATACGCAGTATTTT.

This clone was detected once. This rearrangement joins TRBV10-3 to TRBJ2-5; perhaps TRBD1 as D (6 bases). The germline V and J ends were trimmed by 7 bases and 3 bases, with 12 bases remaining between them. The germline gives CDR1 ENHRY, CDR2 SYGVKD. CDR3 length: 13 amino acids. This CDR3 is CAINGRTEETQYF. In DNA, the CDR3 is TGTGCCATCAATGGAAGGACAGAAGAGACCCAGTACTTC.

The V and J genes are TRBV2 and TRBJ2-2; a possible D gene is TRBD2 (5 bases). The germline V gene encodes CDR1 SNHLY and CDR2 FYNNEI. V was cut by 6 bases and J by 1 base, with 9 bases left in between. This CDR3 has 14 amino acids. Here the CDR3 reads CASREVGNTGELFF. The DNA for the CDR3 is TGTGCCAGCAGGGAGGTGGGGAACACCGGGGAGCTGTTTTTT.

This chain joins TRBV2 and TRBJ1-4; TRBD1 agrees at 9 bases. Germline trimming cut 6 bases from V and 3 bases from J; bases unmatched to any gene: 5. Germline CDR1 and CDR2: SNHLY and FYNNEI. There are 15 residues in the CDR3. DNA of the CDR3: TGTGCCAGCAGGGACAGGGGTACACCTAATGAAAAACTGTTTTTT. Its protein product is CASRDRGTPNEKLFF. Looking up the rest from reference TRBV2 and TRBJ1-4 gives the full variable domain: EPEVTQTPSHQVTQMGQEVILRCVPISNHLYFYWYRQILGQKVEFLVSFYNNEISEKSEIFDDQFSVERPDGSNFTLKIRSTKLEDSAMYFCASRDRGTPNEKLFFGSGTQLSVL.

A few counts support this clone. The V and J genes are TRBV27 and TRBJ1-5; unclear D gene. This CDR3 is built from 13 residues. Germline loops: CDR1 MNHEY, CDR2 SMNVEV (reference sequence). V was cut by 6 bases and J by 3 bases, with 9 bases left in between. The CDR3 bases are TGTGCCAGCAGAGGGCAGCACAATCAGCCCCAGCATTTT. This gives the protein CASRGQHNQPQHF.

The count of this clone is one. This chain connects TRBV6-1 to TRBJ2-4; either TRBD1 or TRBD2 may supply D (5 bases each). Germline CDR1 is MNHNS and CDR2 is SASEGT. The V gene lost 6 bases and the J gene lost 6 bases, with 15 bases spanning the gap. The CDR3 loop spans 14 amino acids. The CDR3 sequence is CASRSGSGRNIQYF. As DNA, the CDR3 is TGTGCCAGCAGATCAGGCTCAGGGAGAAACATTCAGTACTTC.

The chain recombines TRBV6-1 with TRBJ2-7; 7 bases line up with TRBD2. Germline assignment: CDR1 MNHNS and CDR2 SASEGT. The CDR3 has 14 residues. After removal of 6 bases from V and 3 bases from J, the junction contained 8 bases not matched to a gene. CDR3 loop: CASRMGGMNYEQYF. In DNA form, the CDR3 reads TGTGCCAGCAGGATGGGAGGGATGAACTACGAGCAGTACTTC.

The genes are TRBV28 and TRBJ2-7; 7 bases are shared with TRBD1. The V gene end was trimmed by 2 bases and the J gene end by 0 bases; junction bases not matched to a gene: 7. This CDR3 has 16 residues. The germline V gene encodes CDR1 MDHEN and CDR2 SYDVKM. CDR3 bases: TGTGCCAGCAGTTTACCGATTCCAGGGGGCTCCTACGAGCAGTACTTC. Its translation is CASSLPIPGGSYEQYF.

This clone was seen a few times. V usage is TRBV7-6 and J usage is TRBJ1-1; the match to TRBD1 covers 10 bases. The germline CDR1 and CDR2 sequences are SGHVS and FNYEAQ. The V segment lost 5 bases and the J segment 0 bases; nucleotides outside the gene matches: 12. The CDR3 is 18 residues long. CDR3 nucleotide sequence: TGTGCCAGCAGCAGCCGGACAGGGGGAGTTATCTTGAACACTGAAGCTTTCTTT. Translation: CASSSRTGGVILNTEAFF.

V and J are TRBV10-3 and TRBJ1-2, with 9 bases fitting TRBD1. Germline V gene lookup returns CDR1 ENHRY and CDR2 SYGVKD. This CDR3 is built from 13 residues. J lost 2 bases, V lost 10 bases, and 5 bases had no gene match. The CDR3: CASAGTGNYGYTF. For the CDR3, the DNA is TGTGCCAGCGCGGGGACAGGGAACTATGGCTACACCTTC.

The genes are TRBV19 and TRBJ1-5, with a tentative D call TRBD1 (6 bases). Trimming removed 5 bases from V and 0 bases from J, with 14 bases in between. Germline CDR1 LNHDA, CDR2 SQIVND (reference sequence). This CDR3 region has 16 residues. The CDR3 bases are TGTGCCAGTAGTGCCCGGGACACATATAGCAATCAGCCCCAGCATTTT. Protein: CASSARDTYSNQPQHF.

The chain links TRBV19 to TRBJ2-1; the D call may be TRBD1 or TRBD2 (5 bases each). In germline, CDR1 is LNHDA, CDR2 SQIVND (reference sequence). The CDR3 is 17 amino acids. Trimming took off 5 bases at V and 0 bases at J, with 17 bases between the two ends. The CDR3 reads CASSSQGALSSYNEQFF. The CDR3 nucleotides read TGTGCCAGTAGTTCCCAGGGAGCGTTGAGCTCCTACAATGAGCAGTTCTTC.

CDR3 sequence: CASSLGDRWTNEKLFF. The CDR3 bases are TGTGCCAGCAGCTTAGGAGATCGGTGGACTAATGAAAAACTGTTTTTT. The rearrangement links TRBV7-9 to TRBJ1-4, with no clear D. The germline V gene encodes CDR1 SEHNR and CDR2 FQNEAQ (reference sequence). The V end was cut by 1 base, the J end by 2 bases, with 11 bases between. CDR3 length: 16 amino acids.

The CDR3 region has the DNA TGCGCCAGCAGCTTTGACACCAATCAGCCCCAGCATTTT. Its protein product is CASSFDTNQPQHF. The chain has TRBV5-1 and TRBJ1-5, with D uncertain. Germline V gene sequence: CDR1 SGHRS, CDR2 YFSETQ. This CDR3 contains 13 residues. V was cut by 2 bases and J by 3 bases, with 6 bases left in between.

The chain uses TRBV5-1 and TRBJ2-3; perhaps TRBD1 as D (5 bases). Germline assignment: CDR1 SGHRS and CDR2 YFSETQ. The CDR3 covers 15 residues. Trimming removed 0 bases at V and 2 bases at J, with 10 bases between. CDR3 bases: TGCGCCAGCAGCTTGGGGCCGACAGACACAGATACGCAGTATTTT. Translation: CASSLGPTDTDTQYF.

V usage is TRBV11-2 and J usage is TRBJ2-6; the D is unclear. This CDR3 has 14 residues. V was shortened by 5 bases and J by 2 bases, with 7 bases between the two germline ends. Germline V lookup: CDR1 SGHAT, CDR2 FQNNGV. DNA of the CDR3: TGTGCCAGCAGCCCCCGCCCTGGGGCCAACGTCCTGACTTTC. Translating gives CASSPRPGANVLTF.

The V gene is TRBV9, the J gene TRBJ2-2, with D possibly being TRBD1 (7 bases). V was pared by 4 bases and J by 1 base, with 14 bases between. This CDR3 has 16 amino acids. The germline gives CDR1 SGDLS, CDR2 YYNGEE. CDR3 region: CASSFHRGLNTGELFF. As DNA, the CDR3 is TGTGCCAGCAGCTTTCACAGGGGACTGAACACCGGGGAGCTGTTTTTT. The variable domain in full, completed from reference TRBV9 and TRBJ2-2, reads DSGVTQTPKHLITATGQRVTLRCSPRSGDLSVYWYQQSLDQGLQFLIQYYNGEERAKGNILERFSAQQFPDLHSELNLSSLELGDSALYFCASSFHRGLNTGELFFGEGSRLTVL.

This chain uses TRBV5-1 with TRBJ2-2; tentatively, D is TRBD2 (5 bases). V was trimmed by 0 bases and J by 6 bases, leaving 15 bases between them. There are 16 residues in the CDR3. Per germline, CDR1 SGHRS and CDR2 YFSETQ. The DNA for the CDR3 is TGCGCCAGCAGCTTGGTTCGTATGGCGGAGGCCGGGGAGCTGTTTTTT. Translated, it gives CASSLVRMAEAGELFF.